Listed below are T cell receptor beta chains from one sample, sequenced in a study of CD8+CD57+ T cells in acquired aplastic anemia. Each CDR3 protein is one row after TCRdb ran MiXCR on the reads. The table records some 42,000 distinct CDR3 sequences, roughly 65% of them present only once. The sample consisted of sorted CD4+, CD8+, or CD8+CD57+ T cells (not recorded which) from PBMCs. These receptors were obtained from a human donor in good health, serving as a control. Both conserved end residues are trimmed from each CDR3.

J,V,CDR3
TRBJ2-7,TRBV10-3,AISDIQGEQY
TRBJ1-1,TRBV19,ASRSYTEAF
TRBJ1-1,TRBV4-3,ASSQDNVGTEAF
TRBJ2-7,TRBV24-1,ATSAWGGHLVEQY
TRBJ2-5,TRBV7-9,ASSHTGQPGETQY
TRBJ1-6,TRBV4-3,ASSQEYDVDSPLH
TRBJ1-6,TRBV2,ASRGQIGMSPLH
TRBJ1-6,TRBV20-1,SADIETVSDSPLH
TRBJ2-2,TRBV9,ASSAQGLGTELF
TRBJ1-2,TRBV7-2,ASSSSWGGYT
TRBJ2-7,TRBV10-3,ATRNSGASYEQY
TRBJ2-7,TRBV7-3,ASSSTDYYEQY
TRBJ1-5,TRBV7-9,ASSGQPGQPQH
TRBJ1-2,TRBV4-1,ASSQPTAGGNYGYT
TRBJ2-1,TRBV15,ATSRALDIRNEQF
TRBJ2-3,TRBV11-2,ASSLGALARSTDTQY